This T cell receptor (beta chain) was recovered during a study of T cells expressing NK-cell markers. Study-wide background: Among eight sequenced donors, seven carried HCMV seropositivity while one was seronegative. Overall study findings and caveats: Dominant NKG2C+ clonotypes in roughly 6 donors made up roughly 1.0-7.0% of CD8+ T cells. Whether expanded NKG2C+ T cell clones were HCMV specific stayed uncertain.

Comments on this clonotype: As yet, its antigen is unknown.

Scientists made TCR beta cDNA using 5'RACE template switching with UMIs. TCRdb re-called the 5' RACE reads, yielding one record per CDR3 amino acid sequence without DNA. This table lists some 340,000 distinct CDR3 sequences. This sequence originates from a man between 18 and 69 years old in good health. The sample taken for sequencing was blood T cells: a sorted CD56 or NKG2C T cell subset, CD4+ or CD8+ T cells, or bulk PBMC T cells (not recorded which).

CDR3 loop: CASSKASDVLPGSCFF. The chain is built from TRBV21-1 and TRBJ2-2. TRBV21-1 is listed as a pseudogene. This CDR3 region has 16 residues.